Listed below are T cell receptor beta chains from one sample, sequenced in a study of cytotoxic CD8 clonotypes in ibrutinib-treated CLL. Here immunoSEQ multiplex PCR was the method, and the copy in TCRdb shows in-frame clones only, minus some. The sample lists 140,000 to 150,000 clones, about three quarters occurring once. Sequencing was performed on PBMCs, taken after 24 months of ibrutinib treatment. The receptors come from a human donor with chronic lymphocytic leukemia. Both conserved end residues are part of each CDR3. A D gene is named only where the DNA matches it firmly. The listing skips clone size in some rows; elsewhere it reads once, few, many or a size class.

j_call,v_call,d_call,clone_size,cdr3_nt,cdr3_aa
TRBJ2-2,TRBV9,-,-,TGTGCCAGCACCCCGCCCGGGAAGAACACCGGGGAGCTGTTTTTT,CASTPPGKNTGELFF
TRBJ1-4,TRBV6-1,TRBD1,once,TGTGCCGCACAGGGGGCCGGGGCTAATGAAAAACTGTTTTTT,CAAQGAGANEKLFF
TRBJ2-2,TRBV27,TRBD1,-,TGTGCCAGCAGTGCTTCCAGGGGGCTTAACACCGGGGAGCTGTTTTTT,CASSASRGLNTGELFF
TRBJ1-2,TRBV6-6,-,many,TGTGCCAGCAGTTACCCCCTCGAGCCGGGGGTCACCTTC,CASSYPLEPGVTF
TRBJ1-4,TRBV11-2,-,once,TGTGCCAGCAGCTGGCGGGGGACTAATGAAAAACTGTTTTTT,CASSWRGTNEKLFF
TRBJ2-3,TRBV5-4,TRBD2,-,TGTGCCAGCAGCTTGTCGGGACTAGCGGGGGAACTCACAGATACGCAGTATTTT,CASSLSGLAGELTDTQYF
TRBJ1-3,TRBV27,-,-,TGTGCCAGCAGTTTAGGACGGCTCCCTGGAAACACCATATATTTT,CASSLGRLPGNTIYF
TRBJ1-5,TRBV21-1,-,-,TGTGCCAGCAGCAAAGGAGGGACCGGGACAGGGGCGAGGTGGAATCAGCCCCAGCATTTT,CASSKGGTGTGARWNQPQHF
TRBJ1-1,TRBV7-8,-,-,TGTGCCAGCAGCTGGGCAGCCTCTAGAATGAACACTGAAGCTTTCTTT,CASSWAASRMNTEAFF
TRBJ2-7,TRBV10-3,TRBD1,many,TGTGCCATCAGCCCCGAGACAGGGGGATCCTACGAGCAGTACTTC,CAISPETGGSYEQYF
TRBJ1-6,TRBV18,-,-,TGTGCCAGCTCACCGGACCAGGAGGTCTCCCTCCACTTT,CASSPDQEVSLHF
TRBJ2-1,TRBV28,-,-,TGTGCCAGCCTTGGGGGGCGGGAGCAGTTCTTC,CASLGGREQFF
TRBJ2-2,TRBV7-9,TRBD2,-,TGTGCCAGCAGCCCCCCGCCCCGACTAGCGGGAAACACCGGGGAGCTGTTTTTT,CASSPPPRLAGNTGELFF
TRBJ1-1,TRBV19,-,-,TGTGCCAGTACCCCATGGGCGGCAGGCTCGAACACTGAAGCTTTCTTT,CASTPWAAGSNTEAFF
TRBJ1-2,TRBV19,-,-,TGTGCCAGTAGTGGAGCCCGGGGGAGGGATGGCTACACCTTC,CASSGARGRDGYTF
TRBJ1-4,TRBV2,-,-,TGTGCCAGCAGCCTCTTTGCAACTAATGAAAAACTGTTTTTT,CASSLFATNEKLFF
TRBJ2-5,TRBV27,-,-,TGTGCCAGCACCCCCGTTCCAGGCCAGGCCCAGTACTTC,CASTPVPGQAQYF
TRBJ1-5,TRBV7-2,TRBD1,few,TGTGCCAGCAGCTCGGGACAGGGAAATCAGCCCCAGCATTTT,CASSSGQGNQPQHF
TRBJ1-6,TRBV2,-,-,TGTGCCAGCCAACCCGCCCCCGGGTCACCCCTCCACTTT,CASQPAPGSPLHF
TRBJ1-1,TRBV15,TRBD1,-,TGTGCCACCAGCAGGGGGGGACAGGGCCGGACTGAAGCTTTCTTT,CATSRGGQGRTEAFF
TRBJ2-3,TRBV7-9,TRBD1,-,TGTGCCAGCGGCCCACAGGGGGGCTCTTCGTATTTT,CASGPQGGSSYF
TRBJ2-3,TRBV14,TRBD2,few,TGTGCCAGCAGCGGGGGACTAGCGGGGGGCACAGATACGCAGTATTTT,CASSGGLAGGTDTQYF
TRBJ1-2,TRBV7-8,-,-,TGTGCCAGCAGCTTAGGGCGGGTCGTGGGACATCGTATGGGCGGCTACACCTTC,CASSLGRVVGHRMGGYTF
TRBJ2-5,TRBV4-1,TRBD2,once,TGCGCCAGCACCAACAACGGGCTGGGGGGGGAGACCCAGTACTTC,CASTNNGLGGETQYF
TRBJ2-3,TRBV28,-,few,TGTGCAGTAACTAGCACAGATACGCAGTATTTT,CAVTSTDTQYF
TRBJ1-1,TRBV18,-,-,TGTGCCAGCTCACGTTCCTCGGGGAACACTGAAGCTTTCTTT,CASSRSSGNTEAFF
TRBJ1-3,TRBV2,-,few,TGTGCCAGCGGGCGGGAGTCTGGAAACACCATATATTTT,CASGRESGNTIYF
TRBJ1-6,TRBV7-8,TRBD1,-,TGTGCCAGCAGCAGCCGGACAGGGGGCGATAATTCACCCCTCCACTTT,CASSSRTGGDNSPLHF
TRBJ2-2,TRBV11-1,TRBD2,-,TGTGCCAGCAGCTACCTAGCGGGCCTTTTCACCGGGGAGCTGTTTTTT,CASSYLAGLFTGELFF
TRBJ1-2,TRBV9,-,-,TGTGCCAGCAGCGTAGGCGGTCGGGACGGCTACACCTTC,CASSVGGRDGYTF
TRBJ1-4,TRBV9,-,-,TGTGCCAGCAGCGTAGACCCGGGGGAAGCTAATGAAAAACTGTTTTTT,CASSVDPGEANEKLFF
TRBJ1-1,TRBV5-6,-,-,TGTGCCAGCAGCTTTCGATCCCTCTATGCGGACAGCGCGAACACTGAAGCTTTCTTT,CASSFRSLYADSANTEAFF
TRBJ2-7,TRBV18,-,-,TGTGCCAGCTCACCACAGGAGAGATACGAGCAGTACTTC,CASSPQERYEQYF
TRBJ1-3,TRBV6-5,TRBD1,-,TGTGCCAGCAGTTACAGCACAGGGGGCGCTGGAAACACCATATATTTT,CASSYSTGGAGNTIYF
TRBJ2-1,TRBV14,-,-,TGTGCCAGCAGCCGGGGACCGCAGGAGTTCTTC,CASSRGPQEFF
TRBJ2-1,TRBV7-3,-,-,TGTGCCAGCTCCCGGAGGGTGGGGCGCCTGGGGACCGGTGAGCAGTTCTTC,CASSRRVGRLGTGEQFF
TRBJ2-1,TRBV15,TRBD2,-,TGTGCCACGGGTAGCGGGACTAGTTTTTCCTACAATGAGCAGTTCTTC,CATGSGTSFSYNEQFF
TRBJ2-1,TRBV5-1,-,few,TGCGCCAGCAGCCGGATAAATGAGCAGTTCTTC,CASSRINEQFF
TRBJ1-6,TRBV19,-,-,TGTGCCAGTAGTCCCCAGGGTATGGGATCACCCCTCCACTTT,CASSPQGMGSPLHF
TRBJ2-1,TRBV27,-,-,TGTGCCAGCAGTGGGAGACTAACGGACAATGAGCAGTTCTTC,CASSGRLTDNEQFF
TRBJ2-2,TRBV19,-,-,TGTGCCAGTAGTACCTCGAACACCGGGGAGCTGTTTTTT,CASSTSNTGELFF
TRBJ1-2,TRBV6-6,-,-,TGTGCCAGCAGTCCTAAAAACCTCCACCCGGGCTACACCTTC,CASSPKNLHPGYTF
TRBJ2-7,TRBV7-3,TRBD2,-,TGTGCCAGCAGCCTAGCGGGAGGGCCCTACGAGCAGTACTTC,CASSLAGGPYEQYF
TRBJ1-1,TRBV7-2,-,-,TGTGCCAGCACTTCTGGGGGGGTCACTGAAGCTTTCTTT,CASTSGGVTEAFF
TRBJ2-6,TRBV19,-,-,TGTGCCAGTAGCTTACAGGAGGGAGCTGGGGCCAACGTCCTGACTTTC,CASSLQEGAGANVLTF
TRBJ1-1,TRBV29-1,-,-,TGCAGCGTGGCGGGGGATCCCCTCCGCGCTGAAGCTTTCTTT,CSVAGDPLRAEAFF